This T cell receptor (beta chain) was retrieved from a study of shared clonotypes between healthy human individuals (dated by TCRdb to 2018 to 2021). Some background on the complete study: A few men and a couple of women, aged 18 to 49 years, made up the cohort. For each donor, three plates each were used for CD4 naive and CD4 memory, two plates were used for CD8 naive, and one plate was used for CD8 memory. The study deeply sequenced blood TCR repertoires of five healthy adults to estimate repertoire size and the extent of clonotype sharing between individuals. Different laboratories and diverse techniques were used to prepare libraries and sequence TCR repertoires, to increase sequencing depth and limit assay-specific biases. Leukapheresis yielded between about 0.9 and 9.5 billion PBMCs per donor.

Overall study outcomes, separate from this receptor: Compared with non-shared clonotypes, clonotypes shared by all four sorted-subset donors had higher generation probabilities. Because the study included a small number of donors, the genetic and exposure-history diversity represented was limited. Across four donors, roughly 5.1% of naive CD4, around 3.3% of naive CD8, 2.3% of memory CD4, and 0.4% to 0.45% of memory CD8 clonotypes were shared. Estimated clonotype richness was generally larger for naive than for memory subsets. Sampling was restricted to blood, and TCR repertoires in tissue are likely to differ from TCR repertoires in blood. Rarefaction of sorted-subset datasets indicated incomplete sequencing despite the large sequencing depth. Pairwise subsampling led to the expectation that sequencing depth would affect the degree of clonotype sharing among donors.

CD8 naive samples were obtained by positive selection for CCR7 among CD45RO-negative cells, yielding a CD45RA+CCR7+ population from which TemRA cells were excluded. Healthy HIV-negative adults with no recently reported acute infections or vaccinations were included as donors. Every donor was a Caucasian adult living in Nashville, Tennessee, USA. Blood was collected by leukapheresis, and PBMCs were isolated by Ficoll-Histopaque density gradient centrifugation and then cryopreserved in liquid nitrogen vapor phase. Analytical flow cytometry was used to check the purity and quantity of each magnetically sorted T cell population. Each sorted fraction had its genomic DNA isolated and then quantified by UV absorbance on a Nanodrop 2000c. TCR CDR3 regions were amplified from genomic DNA by multiplex PCR using the deep immunoSEQ assay. Extracted genomic DNA from each cell subset was spread evenly across all wells of several immunoSEQ 96-well plates, with each plate serving as a replicate. For sorted subsets, around 0.2 ug of genomic DNA, equivalent to 25,000 to 35,000 T cell genomes, went into each replicate PCR. The purified libraries were quantified using a Qubit 3.0 fluorometer, sized with a Bioanalyzer 2100, and then quantified again using the KAPA Library Quantification kit. Every immunoSEQ 96-well plate was sequenced on a separate single-read 150-cycle Illumina NextSeq 550 flow cell. In the paper's pipeline: The immunoSEQ output contained only junctional sequences without quality scores, so filtering could not match that applied to full-length reads. To assign V/J genes and CDR3, sequences were annotated against IMGT germline references using PyIR, a Python wrapper for IgBLAST v1.9. Reads were removed for weak V/J assignments (E-value above 1e-6), missing CDR3, stop codons, out-of-frame junctions, or ambiguous translated residues. A V3J clonotype was defined by an identical inferred V gene, J gene, and CDR3 amino acid sequence. Percentage overlap between repertoires was calculated by dividing the number of shared unique clonotypes by the size of the smaller repertoire. Repertoire richness was assessed with RTK rarefaction, the Chao1 estimator, and Recon v2.1 estimates of unobserved clonotypes. OLGA was used to compute generation probabilities for all TCRbeta clonotypes that the gDNA method yielded from several donors. TCRdb provides this immuneACCESS table in a form limited to in-frame rearrangements. Some clones are lacking; in checked studies, under half of them reflect an unresolved V gene, and why the rest are absent is not known. That table is the source of V, J and clone size, and D and trimming were worked out from the DNA. The sample includes some 2.1 million clones, with approximately 92% observed a single time. The ten largest clones represent around 1.8% of the sample.

For this clone: What this receptor recognizes is not known. Base qualities are not at hand, and no much larger clone is one base apart.

V sheds 4 bases and J sheds 6 bases, leaving 10 bases between their ends. There are 11 amino acids in the CDR3, from cysteine to phenylalanine inclusive. Left in the record is the CDR3 DNA by itself, 33 bases read in frame from the first base. CDR1 and CDR2 are read off the germline V gene as SQVTM and ANQGSEA. The sequence came from a man younger than 35 in good health. Some clones in this sample may be carry-over from other donors' samples. The chain employs TRBV29-1 and TRBJ2-7; no confident D gene assignment can be made. The source material was naive CD8+ T cells from PBMCs. The cell subset or site label here, explained by the study, means: CD45RA+CCR7+. The CDR3: CSVVDPSEQYF. The DNA sequence reads TGCAGCGTTGTAGACCCTTCCGAGCAGTACTTC.